The 18 T cell receptor beta chains in this list originate from one sample, sequenced in a study of blood T cell repertoires in COVID-19. Some clones are missing from TCRdb's copy, which holds only in-frame ones; the method was immunoSEQ multiplex PCR. Seen here are tens of thousands of clones, more than 70% observed once, and the top ten hold around 2.9%. The sample consisted of peripheral blood. The origin of the receptors is a middle-aged man with COVID-19, enrolled during active disease.

The chain is built from TRBV30 and TRBJ1-6; 7 nucleotides agree with TRBD1. This CDR3 contains 14 residues. With 2 bases clipped from V and 7 bases from J, the junction kept 5 bases outside the gene matches. Germline lookup yields CDR1 GTSNPN and CDR2 SVGIG (reference sequence). DNA for the CDR3: TGTGCCTGGAGTCCCGGGACAGCGAATTCACCCCTCCACTTT. The encoded protein is CAWSPGTANSPLHF.

The chain joins TRBV7-3 to TRBJ1-4; no clear D. The V gene lost 2 bases and the J gene lost 10 bases, with 17 bases spanning the gap. Germline CDR1 and CDR2: SGHTA and FQGTGA. CDR3 length: 15 residues. CDR3: CASSLYGVVRGKLFF. The CDR3 nucleotides are TGTGCCAGCAGCTTATATGGCGTCGTTCGGGGAAAACTGTTTTTT.

The chain uses TRBV4-2 and TRBJ2-2; 9 bases are shared with TRBD2. Germline V gene sequence: CDR1 LGHNA, CDR2 YNFKEQ. CDR3 length: 16 amino acids. V lost 0 bases, J lost 4 bases, and 3 bases stayed unmatched. The CDR3 DNA sequence: TGTGCCAGCAGCCAAGAGCGGGGGGGTGGCACCGGGGAGCTGTTTTTT. Translation: CASSQERGGGTGELFF.

This chain uses TRBV7-2 with TRBJ1-2; 7 bases are a match to TRBD1. The ends lost 7 bases at V and 8 bases at J; junction bases unmatched: 13. Germline V gene data show CDR1 as SGHTA and CDR2 as FQGNSA. This CDR3 has 14 residues. CDR3 sequence: CASNEGDSVYGYTF. The CDR3 DNA is TGTGCCAGCAACGAGGGGGACAGCGTCTACGGCTACACCTTC. Variable domain in full (rest from reference TRBV7-2 and TRBJ1-2): GAGVSQSPSNKVTEKGKDVELRCDPISGHTALYWYRQSLGQGLEFLIYFQGNSAPDKSGLPSDRFSAERTGGSVSTLTIQRTQQEDSAVYLCASNEGDSVYGYTFGSGTRLTVV.

This CDR3 reads CASSPPGLAANYNEQFF. In DNA form, the CDR3 reads TGTGCCAGCAGCCCACCGGGACTAGCGGCGAACTACAATGAGCAGTTCTTC. This chain uses TRBV7-9 with TRBJ2-1, with 11 bases aligning to TRBD2. Germline CDR1 SEHNR, CDR2 FQNEAQ (reference sequence). The CDR3 covers 17 residues. Losses at the gene ends were 5 bases for V and 3 bases for J; bases not matched to a gene: 9.

The chain combines TRBV9 with TRBJ1-5, with D tentatively TRBD1 (6 bases). V was shortened by 0 bases and J by 0 bases, with 13 bases between the two germline ends. This CDR3 comprises 17 residues. Germline assignment: CDR1 SGDLS and CDR2 YYNGEE. DNA of the CDR3: TGTGCCAGCAGCGTAGATTGGGGGCAGTATAGCAATCAGCCCCAGCATTTT. It is translated as CASSVDWGQYSNQPQHF.

The rearrangement links TRBV7-9 to TRBJ2-3, with 10 bases lining up with TRBD1. Germline CDR1 and CDR2: SEHNR and FQNEAQ (reference sequence). This CDR3 has 15 amino acids. With V trimmed by 5 bases and J by 1 base, 3 bases remained unmatched. CDR3 region: CASSDGQGGTDTQYF. CDR3 DNA: TGTGCCAGCAGCGACGGACAGGGGGGCACAGATACGCAGTATTTT.

The chain employs TRBV7-9 and TRBJ2-1; D ambiguous. Germline lookup yields CDR1 SEHNR and CDR2 FQNEAQ (reference sequence). V was cut by 5 bases and J by 2 bases, with 10 bases left in between. This CDR3 spans 14 amino acids. This CDR3 is CASSPSAAYNEQFF. The CDR3 region has the DNA TGTGCCAGCAGCCCGTCGGCGGCCTACAATGAGCAGTTCTTC. Filled out from reference TRBV7-9 and TRBJ2-1, the complete variable domain reads DTGVSQNPRHKITKRGQNVTFRCDPISEHNRLYWYRQTLGQGPEFLTYFQNEAQLEKSRLLSDRFSAERPKGSFSTLEIQRTEQGDSAMYLCASSPSAAYNEQFFGPGTRLTVL.

The genes are TRBV5-6 and TRBJ1-3; D unclear. The V gene lost 1 base and the J gene lost 3 bases, with 11 bases spanning the gap. Germline CDR1 SGHDT, CDR2 YYEEEE. The CDR3 runs 15 residues. The CDR3 sequence: CASSLIAAGGNTIYF. The CDR3 DNA sequence: TGTGCCAGCAGCTTGATTGCCGCGGGTGGAAACACCATATATTTT. The variable domain in full, completed from reference TRBV5-6 and TRBJ1-3, reads DAGVTQSPTHLIKTRGQQVTLRCSPKSGHDTVSWYQQALGQGPQFIFQYYEEEERQRGNFPDRFSGHQFPNYSSELNVNALLLGDSALYLCASSLIAAGGNTIYFGEGSWLTVV.

The genes are TRBV9 and TRBJ2-5; TRBD1 matches at 9 bases. The length of the CDR3 is 15 residues. CDR1 is SGDLS and CDR2 is YYNGEE in the germline V gene. J gave up 6 bases and V 3 bases, and 9 bases lay outside the gene matches. For the CDR3, the DNA is TGTGCCAGCAGCGCCCGGGACAGGGAGGGGCAGACCCAGTACTTC. It yields the protein CASSARDREGQTQYF. The full variable domain, completed using reference TRBV9 and TRBJ2-5, is DSGVTQTPKHLITATGQRVTLRCSPRSGDLSVYWYQQSLDQGLQFLIQYYNGEERAKGNILERFSAQQFPDLHSELNLSSLELGDSALYFCASSARDREGQTQYFGPGTRLLVL.

The chain recombines TRBV4-2 with TRBJ2-3; D not certain. Germline V gene lookup returns CDR1 LGHNA and CDR2 YNFKEQ. The CDR3 extends over 13 amino acids. Trimming took off 5 bases at V and 2 bases at J, with 8 bases between the two ends. The DNA of the CDR3 is TGTGCCAGCAGCGTCGTAGACACAGATACGCAGTATTTT. It specifies CASSVVDTDTQYF.

The chain employs TRBV5-1 and TRBJ2-1, with D unresolved. This CDR3 comprises 15 residues. V lost 0 bases and J lost 0, with 7 bases in between. From germline, CDR1 is SGHRS and CDR2 YFSETQ. The CDR3 spells CASSLELGSYNEQFF. Here the CDR3 DNA reads TGCGCCAGCAGCTTGGAGCTAGGCTCCTACAATGAGCAGTTCTTC.

The V gene is TRBV9, the J gene TRBJ2-7, with 9 bases fitting TRBD1. Germline V CDR1 and CDR2: SGDLS, YYNGEE. Trimming took 0 bases from V and 4 from J; bases not matched to a gene: 14. The CDR3 sequence is 18 residues long. CDR3 residues: CASSVVPGQGVLGYEQYF. The CDR3 DNA sequence: TGTGCCAGCAGCGTAGTGCCGGGACAGGGCGTATTGGGATACGAGCAGTACTTC.

This clone was seen just once. J is TRBJ1-2 and V is TRBV11-2; maybe TRBD1 (6 bases). Per germline, CDR1 SGHAT and CDR2 FQNNGV. This CDR3 comprises 15 residues. V dropped 5 bases and J dropped 0 bases, with 13 bases sitting between them. CDR3: CASSPQGDSNYGYTF. For the CDR3, the DNA is TGTGCCAGCAGCCCACAGGGTGATTCTAACTATGGCTACACCTTC.

J is TRBJ1-3 and V is TRBV9; tentatively, D is TRBD1 (6 bases). Germline V lookup: CDR1 SGDLS, CDR2 YYNGEE. This CDR3 contains 16 residues. With 1 base removed from V and 0 bases from J, the gap between germline ends came to 11 bases. CDR3: CASSVSTGSSGNTIYF. The CDR3 DNA reads as TGTGCCAGCAGCGTATCCACAGGGAGCTCTGGAAACACCATATATTTT. The full variable domain, completed using reference TRBV9 and TRBJ1-3, is DSGVTQTPKHLITATGQRVTLRCSPRSGDLSVYWYQQSLDQGLQFLIQYYNGEERAKGNILERFSAQQFPDLHSELNLSSLELGDSALYFCASSVSTGSSGNTIYFGEGSWLTVV.

V is TRBV2 and J is TRBJ1-1, with 7 positions matching TRBD1. The CDR3 has 18 amino acids. Looked up from germline, CDR1 is SNHLY and CDR2 is FYNNEI. V gave up 7 bases and J gave up 3 bases; unmatched junction bases: 20. CDR3 amino acids: CASNLERGPPPRYTEAFF. CDR3 coding DNA: TGTGCCAGCAACCTAGAGAGGGGGCCCCCACCGAGGTACACTGAAGCTTTCTTT.

The J gene is TRBJ1-6, the V gene TRBV2; 8 nucleotides line up with TRBD1. Germline CDR1 is SNHLY and CDR2 is FYNNEI. V lost 6 bases and J lost 10; bases outside the gene matches: 8. This CDR3 contains 14 residues. The CDR3 region is CASRLDRGRSPLHF. Here the CDR3 DNA reads TGTGCCAGCAGACTCGACAGGGGACGATCACCCCTCCACTTT.

This clone was recorded a few times. V gene TRBV30 combines with J gene TRBJ1-6; TRBD1 agrees at 8 bases. CDR3 length: 15 residues. Trimming cost V 3 bases and J 13 bases; bases outside gene matches: 14. CDR1 and CDR2 (germline): GTSNPN, SVGIG (reference sequence). CDR3: CAWRPTPRQGAPLHF. In DNA form, the CDR3 reads TGTGCCTGGAGACCAACCCCCAGGCAGGGGGCTCCCCTCCACTTT.